These T cell receptor beta chains were read from a single sample in a study of cytomegalovirus exposure and HLA in healthy donors. The table came from immunoSEQ multiplex PCR; TCRdb's copy has only in-frame clones and leaves some out. The profile shows nearly 200,000 clones, more than 60% of them singletons. Specimen: PBMCs. The receptors here all came from a woman younger than 45 in good health and CMV-seropositive. The CDR3 runs from the conserved cysteine through the conserved F or W. D genes are given only for firm matches. Size tells how often a clone was seen (once, few, many) or the class of an expanded clone, and some rows leave it out.

v_gene	abundance	j_gene	d_gene	CDR3nt	CDR3aa
TRBV21-1	once	TRBJ1-6	-	TGTGCCAGGTCCCGCTGGAGGGCCCATAATTCACCCCTCCACTTT	CARSRWRAHNSPLHF
TRBV9	-	TRBJ1-3	TRBD1	TGTGCCAGCAGCCCGAGCGAGGGGGCAATTGGAAACACCATATATTTT	CASSPSEGAIGNTIYF
TRBV5-1	-	TRBJ1-1	TRBD1	TGCGCCAGCAGCATATCCCGGGACAGGGACGAAGCTTTCTTT	CASSISRDRDEAFF
TRBV7-9	few	TRBJ1-6	-	TGTGCCAGCAGCCGGGGAGGGGGGGCTCGGAATTCACCCCTCCACTTT	CASSRGGGARNSPLHF
TRBV10-3	once	TRBJ2-7	TRBD2	TGTGCCATCAGTGAAAGGACTAGACGGCCCTACGAGCAGTACTTC	CAISERTRRPYEQYF
TRBV15	-	TRBJ1-5	TRBD1	TGTGCCACCACACCGGGACAGGGTAATCAGCCCCAGCATTTT	CATTPGQGNQPQHF
TRBV6-1	-	TRBJ1-2	TRBD1	TGTGCCAGCATGAGGGACAGTACAGAGTATGGCTACACCTTC	CASMRDSTEYGYTF
TRBV7-2	-	TRBJ2-7	-	TGTGCCAGCAGCTTTGGGTTCCGCTCGGAGGAGCAGTACTTC	CASSFGFRSEEQYF
TRBV2	-	TRBJ1-5	-	TGTGCCAGCAGGGAGCATACAGGGACCGTCAATCAGCCCCAGCATTTT	CASREHTGTVNQPQHF
TRBV21-1	-	TRBJ2-3	-	TGTGCCAGCAGCCCCCGGGGTGGTGCGGGAATCGGCTATACGCAGTATTTT	CASSPRGGAGIGYTQYF
TRBV11-2	-	TRBJ2-5	TRBD1	TGTGCCAGCAGCCAGTCCGGGACAGGAGAGACCCAGTACTTC	CASSQSGTGETQYF
TRBV27	-	TRBJ2-7	TRBD1	TGTGCCAGCGCCCGGACAGGGGGATATTACGAGCAGTACTTC	CASARTGGYYEQYF
TRBV18	few	TRBJ2-7	TRBD1	TGTGCCAGCTCACCGAAACCGGGACAGAGAGGAGGTGAATACGAGCAGTACTTC	CASSPKPGQRGGEYEQYF
TRBV11-3	-	TRBJ2-5	-	TGTGCCAGCAGCTCCGGGAACCTTGGAGAGACCCAGTACTTC	CASSSGNLGETQYF
TRBV18	few	TRBJ1-5	-	TGTGCCAGCTCACGACTAAATCAGCCCCAGCATTTT	CASSRLNQPQHF
TRBV27	-	TRBJ2-1	-	TGTGCCAGCAGTCGTCGTCAGGGCAGGTCCTACAATGAGCAGTTCTTC	CASSRRQGRSYNEQFF
TRBV29-1	-	TRBJ2-1	TRBD2	TGCAGCGGGGACGCGGGACTATCCAATGAGCAGTTCTTC	CSGDAGLSNEQFF
TRBV4-2	-	TRBJ2-5	-	TGTGCCAGCAGCCATGAAGAGGGAATTTGGGAGACCCAGTACTTC	CASSHEEGIWETQYF
TRBV19	-	TRBJ1-2	-	TGTGCCAGTAGTATCTCCAGGGGAAACTATGGCTACACCTTC	CASSISRGNYGYTF
TRBV4-2	-	TRBJ2-1	TRBD2	TGTGCCAGCAGCCAAGGTGTCACTAGCGGGCACAGCAATGAGCAGTTCTTC	CASSQGVTSGHSNEQFF
TRBV7-2	-	TRBJ2-7	TRBD1	TGTGCCAGCAGCATGACCGGGACAGGCCCCTACGAGCAGTACTTC	CASSMTGTGPYEQYF
TRBV5-1	-	TRBJ2-5	-	TGCGCCAGCAGCTTGACAGGGTTAACTTTACAAGAGACCCAGTACTTC	CASSLTGLTLQETQYF
TRBV6-5	-	TRBJ2-7	TRBD2	TGTGCCAGCAGTTACTCCCCAGAAGCGGGGGAGCAGTACTTC	CASSYSPEAGEQYF
TRBV18	-	TRBJ1-2	-	TGTGCCAGCTCACCAGGTTTAGACAGCGACTATGGCTACACCTTC	CASSPGLDSDYGYTF
TRBV2	-	TRBJ2-7	TRBD2	TGTGCCAGCAGTGAAGCCCGGGGGGGCGAGCAGTACTTC	CASSEARGGEQYF
TRBV19	few	TRBJ1-2	TRBD1	TGTGCCAGTACGGTGTTGGGGACAGGGAGAAGAAACTATGGCTACACCTTC	CASTVLGTGRRNYGYTF
TRBV7-2	-	TRBJ2-1	-	TGTGCCAGCAGCTTAGGGGGAGCGCGGTTCTTC	CASSLGGARFF
TRBV7-2	-	TRBJ2-1	-	TGTGCCAGCAGCTTAGCCAGGGACTACAATGAGCAGTTCTTC	CASSLARDYNEQFF
TRBV5-1	-	TRBJ1-6	TRBD1	TGCGCCAGCAGCTTGGACAGGGGGACGGCCTATAATTCACCCCTCCACTTT	CASSLDRGTAYNSPLHF
TRBV4-2	-	TRBJ2-7	TRBD2	TGTGCCAGCAGCCCCCCAGGCGGGAGGTCCTACGAGCAGTACTTC	CASSPPGGRSYEQYF
TRBV30	-	TRBJ2-5	-	TGTGCCTGGTCTACCGGGGTCCTTGAGACCCAGTACTTC	CAWSTGVLETQYF
TRBV15	-	TRBJ1-1	TRBD1	TGTGCCACAGGACAGGGGAACACTGAAGCTTTCTTT	CATGQGNTEAFF
TRBV5-1	-	TRBJ2-1	TRBD2	TGCGCCAGCAGCTTGGGCGGGGGGAACCACAATGAGCAGTTCTTC	CASSLGGGNHNEQFF
TRBV5-4	-	TRBJ1-2	-	TGTGCCAGCACCTCACGGGGGAGGGGCGATGGCTACACCTTC	CASTSRGRGDGYTF
TRBV5-4	once	TRBJ2-1	-	TGTGCCAGCAGCTTGCCCAGGCATGAGCAGTTCTTC	CASSLPRHEQFF